This T cell receptor beta chain was retrieved from a study of blood T cell repertoires in COVID-19. In the authors' workflow: For nucleated cells, counts were estimated from reference gene primer amplification. Measured with immunoSEQ multiplex PCR; TCRdb has only the in-frame clones, and not every one. That table gives V, J and clone size, and the DNA gave D and trimming. The sample has about 170,000 clones, roughly 86% seen once. Germline V gives CDR1 ENHRY, CDR2 SYGVKD. V lost 10 bases and J 10 bases, leaving 16 bases between the germline ends. There are 11 residues in the CDR3. Sequencing used peripheral blood. The source of this sequence is a man aged 35-49 years who had recovered from COVID-19. The genes are TRBV10-3 and TRBJ1-1, with D possibly TRBD1 on 6 matching bases. This chain's CDR3 is CATALDRGAFF. The DNA for the CDR3 is TGTGCCACCGCCTTGGACAGAGGAGCTTTCTTT.